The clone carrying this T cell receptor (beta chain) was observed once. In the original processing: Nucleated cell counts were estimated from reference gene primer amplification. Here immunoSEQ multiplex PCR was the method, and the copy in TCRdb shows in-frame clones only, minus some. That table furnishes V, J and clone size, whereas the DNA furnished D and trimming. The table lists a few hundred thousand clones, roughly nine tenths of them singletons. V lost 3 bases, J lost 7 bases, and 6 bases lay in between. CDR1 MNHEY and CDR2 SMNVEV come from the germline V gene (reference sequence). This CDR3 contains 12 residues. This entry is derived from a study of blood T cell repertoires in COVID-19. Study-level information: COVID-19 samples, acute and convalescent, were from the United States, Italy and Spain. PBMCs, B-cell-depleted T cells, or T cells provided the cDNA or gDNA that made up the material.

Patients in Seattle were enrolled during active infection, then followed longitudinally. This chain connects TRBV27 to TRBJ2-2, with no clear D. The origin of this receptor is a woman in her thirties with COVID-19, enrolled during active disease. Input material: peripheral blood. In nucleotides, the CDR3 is TGTGCCAGCAGTTTCAGGTTCGGGGAGCTGTTTTTT. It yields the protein CASSFRFGELFF.